This TCR beta chain was sequenced for a study of radiotherapy plus CTLA-4 blockade in lung cancer (dated by TCRdb to the late 2010s). Regarding the complete study: Among the enrolled patients, about 20% had an objective response, and 25% to 40% reached disease control. Broader findings and caveats from the paper: TCR clones derived from tumors expanded in peripheral blood after treatment with radiotherapy and ipilimumab. Increased serum interferon-beta after radiation, together with early dynamic changes in blood T cell clones, were reported to be the strongest predictors of response.

The study tested focal radiation therapy combined with CTLA-4 blockade (ipilimumab) in patients with chemo-refractory metastatic non-small-cell lung cancer. Cut back by 1 base and 1 base, the V and J ends lie 4 bases apart. The CDR3, cysteine through phenylalanine, is 14 amino acids long. Here the CDR3 DNA is all that survives: 42 bases in frame from base 1. CDR1 and CDR2, per the germline V gene, are SGHVS and FNYEAQ. Library preparation was by the immunoSEQ multiplex PCR assay. TCRdb mirrors the immuneACCESS table, restricted to in-frame sequences. Some clones are absent from its copies; in checked studies, under half trace to an unresolved V gene, and the reason for the others is unknown. The sample contains about 80,000 clones, under 90% of them found a single time. Approximately 0.81% of the sample comes from the top ten. On this clone itself: The antigen it recognizes is unknown. No base qualities exist here, and no much larger clone lies one base off it.

The specimen was peripheral blood, collected from a patient treated with radiotherapy plus ipilimumab. The chain links TRBV7-6 with TRBJ2-2; no D segment can be confidently identified. This clonotype was obtained from a human donor with non-small cell lung cancer who had stable disease on radiotherapy plus ipilimumab. The base sequence is TGTGCCAGCAGCTTAGGACAGAACACCGGGGAGCTGTTTTTT. This yields the protein CASSLGQNTGELFF.